These 14 T cell receptor beta chains share one sample of origin, sequenced in a study of PD-1 blockade in mismatch repair-deficient tumors. Only in-frame clones appear in the TCRdb table, and some are missing; sequencing was by immunoSEQ multiplex PCR. The sample records tens of thousands of clones, roughly 84% being singletons. Specimen: peripheral blood, collected around 75 weeks after starting pembrolizumab. The source of these receptors is an adult with mismatch repair-deficient cancer.

The J gene is TRBJ2-5, the V gene TRBV5-1; 8 positions match TRBD2. The trim removed 6 bases at V and 5 bases at J, leaving 6 bases unmatched. The CDR3 extends over 13 amino acids. Per the germline V gene, CDR1 is SGHRS and CDR2 is YFSETQ. CDR3 residues: CASNRGGPETQYF. CDR3 DNA sequence: TGCGCCAGCAACCGGGGGGGGCCGGAGACCCAGTACTTC.

The chain employs TRBV6-1 and TRBJ2-1; possibly TRBD1 for D (6 bases). V was pared by 1 base and J by 13 bases, with 11 bases between. Germline V lookup: CDR1 MNHNS, CDR2 SASEGT. The CDR3 is 12 amino acids. The CDR3 DNA reads as TGTGCCAGCAGTGAAGGCAGGGGTCACCAGTTCTTC. The encoded protein is CASSEGRGHQFF.

The V call is TRBV11-2, the J call TRBJ1-5; a weak D match, TRBD1 (5 bases). The CDR3 sequence is 13 residues long. Deletions cut 0 bases from V and 6 bases from J, with 6 bases between. CDR1 and CDR2 (germline): SGHAT, FQNNGV. CDR3 region: CASSLDRVQPQHF. The CDR3 DNA is TGTGCCAGCAGCTTAGACAGGGTTCAGCCCCAGCATTTT. Full variable domain (missing parts from reference TRBV11-2 and TRBJ1-5): EAGVAQSPRYKIIEKRQSVAFWCNPISGHATLYWYQQILGQGPKLLIQFQNNGVVDDSQLPKDRFSAERLKGVDSTLKIQPAKLEDSAVYLCASSLDRVQPQHFGDGTRLSIL.

The V gene is TRBV18, the J gene TRBJ1-1; D might be TRBD1 (6 bases). Deletions cut 6 bases from V and 4 bases from J, with 15 bases between. This CDR3 contains 14 residues. CDR1 and CDR2 from the germline V gene are KGHSH and LQKENI. The CDR3 DNA follows: TGTGCCAGCTCCCTCCGGGACATCAGCACTGAAGCTTTCTTT. Its protein is CASSLRDISTEAFF. Using reference TRBV18 and TRBJ1-1 for the parts outside the CDR3, the full variable domain is NAGVMQNPRHLVRRRGQEARLRCSPMKGHSHVYWYRQLPEEGLKFMVYLQKENIIDESGMPKERFSAEFPKEGPSILRIQQVVRGDSAAYFCASSLRDISTEAFFGQGTRLTVV.

This clone has a handful of counts. The chain links TRBV10-1 to TRBJ2-7; 8 bases map to TRBD2. CDR3 length: 12 amino acids. The germline V gene encodes CDR1 WNHNN and CDR2 SYGVQD (reference sequence). The CDR3 is CARDGGRYEQYF. The CDR3, as DNA: TGCGCGCGCGACGGCGGGAGGTACGAGCAGTACTTC.

The CDR3 reads CAWTPYGENYGYTF. The CDR3 DNA reads as TGTGCCTGGACCCCTTACGGGGAAAACTATGGCTACACCTTC. The rearrangement joins TRBV30 to TRBJ1-2; D call uncertain. V dropped 4 bases and J dropped 2 bases, with 14 bases sitting between them. Germline CDR1 reads GTSNPN; CDR2 reads SVGIG (reference sequence). The CDR3 consists of 14 residues.

In this sample, this clone turned up a few times. The chain carries TRBV7-2 and TRBJ2-7, with 9 bases that match TRBD2. J was trimmed by 4 bases and V by 1 base; bases with no gene match: 11. From germline, CDR1 is SGHTA and CDR2 FQGNSA. This CDR3 is built from 17 residues. CDR3 region: CASSLVSLAGSLYEQYF. As DNA, the CDR3 is TGTGCCAGCAGCTTAGTTAGTCTAGCGGGATCATTGTACGAGCAGTACTTC.

The CDR3 region is CASSIYTEAFF. The CDR3 nucleotides read TGTGCCAGTAGTATCTACACTGAAGCTTTCTTT. The chain is built from TRBV19 and TRBJ1-1; the D is unclear. The CDR3 is 11 amino acids. Per germline, CDR1 LNHDA and CDR2 SQIVND (reference sequence). V was cut by 3 bases and J by 3 bases, with 2 bases left in between.

This chain joins TRBV5-1 and TRBJ2-7, with 10 positions matching TRBD2. CDR1 SGHRS and CDR2 YFSETQ come from the germline V gene. The CDR3 is 15 residues long. The V gene end was trimmed by 0 bases and the J gene end by 3 bases; junction bases not matched to a gene: 3. DNA for the CDR3: TGCGCCAGCAGCTTGGTGGCTAGCGGGGGCTACGAGCAGTACTTC. This translates into CASSLVASGGYEQYF.

The rearrangement links TRBV6-5 to TRBJ2-1, with D possibly matching TRBD2 (5 bases). Germline V CDR1 and CDR2: MNHEY, SVGAGI. The CDR3 length is 15 residues. The V end was cut by 5 bases, the J end by 6 bases, with 17 bases between. The CDR3 sequence: CASSRPGSLFNEQFF. In DNA form, the CDR3 reads TGTGCCAGCAGTCGACCGGGGTCCCTTTTCAATGAGCAGTTCTTC.

The chain combines TRBV7-9 with TRBJ2-5, with 7 bases that match TRBD2. Germline V lookup: CDR1 SEHNR, CDR2 FQNEAQ (reference sequence). This CDR3 has 16 amino acids. V was clipped by 5 bases and J by 5 bases; unmatched bases: 14. CDR3 sequence: CASSPRTRWEGETQYF. The CDR3 coding sequence is TGTGCCAGCAGCCCCCGGACTAGGTGGGAGGGGGAGACCCAGTACTTC. The whole variable domain, filled in from reference TRBV7-9 and TRBJ2-5, reads DTGVSQNPRHKITKRGQNVTFRCDPISEHNRLYWYRQTLGQGPEFLTYFQNEAQLEKSRLLSDRFSAERPKGSFSTLEIQRTEQGDSAMYLCASSPRTRWEGETQYFGPGTRLLVL.

The chain links TRBV28 to TRBJ2-1, with 10 bases matching TRBD2. Losses at the gene ends were 3 bases for V and 8 bases for J; bases not matched to a gene: 10. Looked up from germline, CDR1 is MDHEN and CDR2 is SYDVKM. This CDR3 spans 16 amino acids. The CDR3 region is CASSFQAGGSADEQFF. The CDR3 region has the DNA TGTGCCAGCAGTTTCCAAGCGGGAGGGTCCGCTGATGAGCAGTTCTTC.

The V and J genes are TRBV19 and TRBJ1-1; D might be TRBD1 (5 bases). V dropped 3 bases and J dropped 0 bases, with 14 bases sitting between them. The germline V gene has CDR1 LNHDA and CDR2 SQIVND (reference sequence). The CDR3 spans 16 residues. The CDR3 reads CASSMGVARMNTEAFF. The CDR3 region has the DNA TGTGCCAGTAGTATGGGGGTGGCACGCATGAACACTGAAGCTTTCTTT.

The rearrangement joins TRBV6-6 to TRBJ1-5; perhaps TRBD1 as D (5 bases). In germline, CDR1 is MNHNY, CDR2 SVGAGI (reference sequence). V lost 6 bases and J 6 bases, leaving 15 bases between the germline ends. The CDR3 is made up of 14 amino acids. CDR3 sequence reads: CASSFSGSGQPQHF. In DNA, the CDR3 is TGTGCCAGCAGCTTCTCAGGGTCGGGTCAGCCCCAGCATTTT.